A single sample is the source of the 3 T cell receptor beta chains below, sequenced in a study of blood T cell repertoires in COVID-19. The assay was immunoSEQ multiplex PCR, and TCRdb's table has in-frame clones only and misses some. The profile shows under 250,000 clones, roughly 86% of them singletons. Sequencing was carried out using peripheral blood. These receptors originate from a woman aged 55-70 years who had recovered from COVID-19.

The V and J genes are TRBV12-2 and TRBJ1-4; the D call in the table, TRBD1, was not verified against the DNA. TRBV12-2 is labeled a pseudogene. CDR3 length equals 14 residues. The CDR3 DNA is TGTGCAAGTCGCTTATGGGACAAGAATGAAAAACTGTTTTTT. Translating it yields CASRLWDKNEKLFF.

In this sample, this clone turned up a few times. The rearrangement links TRBV4-3 to TRBJ1-1; D is unresolved. Trimming took off 1 base at V and 4 bases at J, with 13 bases between the two ends. This CDR3 comprises 15 residues. Germline lookup yields CDR1 LGHNA and CDR2 YSLEER. CDR3 sequence reads: CASSQANRVGTEAFF. CDR3 coding DNA: TGCGCCAGCAGCCAAGCGAATCGGGTGGGCACTGAAGCTTTCTTT.

The V call is TRBV6-5, the J call TRBJ2-7; no firm D call. CDR1 is MNHEY, CDR2 SVGAGI, per germline. The germline V and J ends were trimmed by 6 bases and 2 bases, with 14 bases remaining between them. The length of the CDR3 is 14 residues. The CDR3, as DNA: TGTGCCAGCAGACCAATGACACTTACCTACGAGCAGTACTTC. This codes for CASRPMTLTYEQYF.